Reported below is one T cell receptor beta chain. Its cognate antigen is unknown. The data belong to a study of OX40 agonist ivuxolimab in advanced cancers. Study context: Head and neck, renal cell, melanoma or hepatocellular carcinoma were the cancers that dose-escalation patients had. The study's findings and limits: At 0.1 to 3.0 mg/kg and by week 6, clonal expansion occurred in CD4+ and CD8+ blood T cells. More expanded clones were found, on average, in CD8+ than in CD4+ T cells. Partial responders dosed at 0.1-3.0 mg/kg displayed clonal expansion ranking among the lowest.

Profiled with immunoSEQ multiplex PCR; TCRdb holds only in-frame clones, not every one. This table holds roughly 66,000 clones, under 85% found once. CDR1 and CDR2 (germline): SGHRS, YFSETQ. The CDR3 length is 16 residues. With 4 bases clipped from V and 5 bases from J, the junction kept 12 bases outside the gene matches. The material was CD4+ or CD8+ T cells sorted from blood, obtained in a trial of the OX40 agonist ivuxolimab. This receptor was taken from an adult with an advanced solid tumor such as melanoma, head and neck, liver or kidney cancer. V gene TRBV5-1 combines with J gene TRBJ2-5; 9 bases align to TRBD1. The CDR3 sequence: CASSTKPGQGFETQYF. CDR3 sequence (DNA): TGCGCCAGCAGCACGAAGCCGGGACAGGGATTTGAGACCCAGTACTTC.